Ten or more counts support the clone carrying this TCR beta chain. CDR3 length: 16 residues. Germline-derived CDR1 and CDR2 are MNHEY and SMNVEV (reference sequence). V dropped 5 bases and J dropped 10; count of bases not matched to a gene: 14. TCRdb analysed the 5' RACE reads with MiXCR anew, one entry per CDR3 protein. Of about 9,100 distinct CDR3 sequences in the sample, about 14% were seen once. Tregs were sorted as CD4+CD25+CD127-/low cells. V gene TRBV27 combines with J gene TRBJ2-3; 11 bases align to TRBD2. This receptor was obtained from a female donor with breast cancer. Material: Tregs sorted from blood. The CDR3 bases are TGTGCCAGCAGTCCCGCGTCTAGCGGGAGGATGGGAGCGCAGTATTTT. Translation gives CASSPASSGRMGAQYF.